This T cell receptor beta chain was documented in a study of patients and donors after allogeneic stem cell transplantation. CDR1 and CDR2 (germline): SGHRS, YFSETQ. Trimming shortened V by 5 bases and J by 0 bases, and 9 bases separated the two germline ends. This CDR3 region has 14 residues. MiXCR was run by TCRdb on the RT-PCR reads, yielding one entry per CDR3 protein. The table includes approximately 170,000 distinct CDR3 sequences, about a quarter detected once. This sequence joins TRBV5-1 and TRBJ1-3, with no clear D. This clonotype originated in a human donor who was either an allogeneic HSCT recipient or a stem cell or donor lymphocyte infusion donor (not recorded which). It is not recorded whose cells these are; they may come from a transplant donor. Input material: blood, either unsorted or a sorted T cell fraction (not recorded which). The DNA of the CDR3 is TGCGCCAGCAGAAGACACTTCTCTGGAAACACCATATATTTT. This encodes CASRRHFSGNTIYF. The complete variable domain, with remaining parts taken from reference TRBV5-1 and TRBJ1-3, reads KAGVTQTPRYLIKTRGQQVTLSCSPISGHRSVSWYQQTPGQGLQFLFEYFSETQRNKGNFPGRFSGRQFSNSRSEMNVSTLELGDSALYLCASRRHFSGNTIYFGEGSWLTVV.